What follows are 32 T cell receptor beta chains derived from one specimen sequenced in a study of response to subunit inactivated influenza vaccine. TCRdb passed the RT-PCR reads through MiXCR, listing each CDR3 protein once. The sample carries around 530,000 distinct CDR3 sequences, over 9.5% recorded once. Sequences were derived from PBMCs from blood, sampled on the day of vaccination. The source of these receptors is a man between 50 and 59 years old who received an inactivated influenza vaccine.

About this clonotype itself: This is likely a read error, given that the CDR3 carries no conserved phenylalanine or tryptophan at its end. V usage is TRBV28 and J usage is TRBJ2-1; D is unclear. The CDR3 consists of 14 residues. Germline V gives CDR1 MDHEN, CDR2 SYDVKM. Between the trimmed V and J ends, which lost 1 base and 4 bases, there was a span of 8 bases. The DNA for the CDR3 is TGTGCCAGCAGTTTATACGGCGGTTACAATGAGCAGTTCATC. This encodes CASSLYGGYNEQFI.

This clonotype has just a few counts. This chain joins TRBV2 and TRBJ1-1, with TRBD1 matching 7 bases. CDR1 SNHLY and CDR2 FYNNEI come from the germline V gene. V dropped 9 bases and J dropped 6; count of bases not matched to a gene: 7. The CDR3 sequence is 12 residues long. The CDR3 is CARRTGDAEAFF. CDR3 sequence (DNA): TGTGCCAGACGAACAGGGGACGCTGAAGCTTTCTTT. Looking up the rest from reference TRBV2 and TRBJ1-1 gives the full variable domain: EPEVTQTPSHQVTQMGQEVILRCVPISNHLYFYWYRQILGQKVEFLVSFYNNEISEKSEIFDDQFSVERPDGSNFTLKIRSTKLEDSAMYFCARRTGDAEAFFGQGTRLTVV.

This clonotype was detected many times. The chain uses TRBV6-1 and TRBJ2-7, with 8 nucleotides matching TRBD1. Trimming took 2 bases from V and 3 from J; bases not matched to a gene: 6. CDR3 length: 15 residues. Germline V CDR1 and CDR2: MNHNS, SASEGT. As DNA, the CDR3 is TGTGCCAGCAGTGAATGGGACAGGAATCTCTACGAGCAGTACTTC. Protein sequence: CASSEWDRNLYEQYF.

This clonotype has a handful of counts. This chain joins TRBV12-3 or TRBV12-4 and TRBJ1-6, with D hard to call. V was trimmed by 2 bases and J by 9 bases, leaving 5 bases between them. The CDR3 consists of 12 residues. The chain's CDR3 is CASSLSPSPLHF. As DNA, the CDR3 is TGTGCCAGCAGTTTATCCCCTTCACCCCTCCACTTT.

This clonotype occurred a few times. The DNA for the CDR3 is TGTGCCAGCAGTGGACGGTTTTATAGCAATCAGCCCCAGCATTTT. This gives the protein CASSGRFYSNQPQHF. V gene TRBV12-3 or TRBV12-4 combines with J gene TRBJ1-5; D gene ambiguous. Trimming stripped 5 bases from V and 0 bases from J, with 11 bases between. The CDR3 has 15 residues.

This clonotype came up a few times. The CDR3 spells CASSFGSGGYEQYF. CDR3 coding DNA: TGTGCCAGCAGCTTTGGTTCGGGCGGCTACGAGCAGTACTTC. The chain combines TRBV11-2 with TRBJ2-7; D is ambiguous. CDR3 size: 14 residues. Per germline, CDR1 SGHAT and CDR2 FQNNGV. V was shortened by 3 bases and J by 3 bases, with 12 bases between the two germline ends. Full variable domain (missing parts from reference TRBV11-2 and TRBJ2-7): EAGVAQSPRYKIIEKRQSVAFWCNPISGHATLYWYQQILGQGPKLLIQFQNNGVVDDSQLPKDRFSAERLKGVDSTLKIQPAKLEDSAVYLCASSFGSGGYEQYFGPGTRLTVT.

The chain uses TRBV5-1 and TRBJ2-1; 7 bases line up with TRBD1. V shed 4 bases and J 7 bases; nucleotides not matched to a gene: 11. Germline values: CDR1 SGHRS, CDR2 YFSETQ. This CDR3 spans 15 amino acids. The CDR3 region is CASSPGTVPINEQFF. CDR3 sequence (DNA): TGCGCCAGCAGCCCTGGGACAGTCCCAATTAATGAGCAGTTCTTC.

This clonotype was seen only a few times. V and J are TRBV7-9 and TRBJ2-2; D not resolved. Germline V lookup: CDR1 SEHNR, CDR2 FQNEAQ (reference sequence). The CDR3 has 15 residues. Between the trimmed V and J ends, which lost 1 base and 4 bases, there was a span of 10 bases. The CDR3 spells CASSLDRQTTGELFF. The CDR3 bases are TGTGCCAGCAGCTTAGATCGACAAACCACCGGGGAGCTGTTTTTT. Using reference TRBV7-9 and TRBJ2-2 for the parts outside the CDR3, the full variable domain is DTGVSQNPRHKITKRGQNVTFRCDPISEHNRLYWYRQTLGQGPEFLTYFQNEAQLEKSRLLSDRFSAERPKGSFSTLEIQRTEQGDSAMYLCASSLDRQTTGELFFGEGSRLTVL.

This clonotype has more than one count but fewer than ten. The V gene is TRBV4-3, the J gene TRBJ2-2; D is possibly TRBD1 (5 bases). Germline V gene data show CDR1 as LGHNA and CDR2 as YSLEER. V lost 1 base and J lost 4, with 13 bases in between. This CDR3 contains 16 residues. The CDR3 loop reads CASSQARGDGTGELFF. DNA for the CDR3: TGCGCCAGCAGCCAAGCAAGGGGCGATGGCACCGGGGAGCTGTTTTTT.

V gene TRBV4-3 combines with J gene TRBJ2-7, with 7 bases that match TRBD2. Unmatched junction bases numbered 10, after V lost 4 bases and J lost 1 base. The CDR3 sequence is 16 residues long. Looked up from germline, CDR1 is LGHNA and CDR2 is YSLEER. CDR3 in amino acids: CASSRQASGTSYEQYF. The CDR3 bases are TGCGCCAGCAGCCGGCAGGCGAGCGGGACGTCCTACGAGCAGTACTTC.

The sample holds a few counts of this clonotype. The chain is built from TRBV28 and TRBJ2-4; D call uncertain. Germline CDR1 reads MDHEN; CDR2 reads SYDVKM. This CDR3 spans 15 amino acids. V lost 4 bases, J lost 0 bases, and 10 bases lay in between. The CDR3 DNA sequence: TGTGCCAGCAGTTCCGACACATTAGCCAAAAACATTCAGTACTTC. Protein sequence: CASSSDTLAKNIQYF.

This clonotype was counted ten times or more. The chain recombines TRBV12-3 or TRBV12-4 with TRBJ2-5; a weak D match, TRBD1 (5 bases). The CDR3 consists of 11 residues. V lost 6 bases, J lost 9 bases, and 11 bases lay in between. The CDR3: CASSVIGAQYF. The CDR3 DNA follows: TGTGCCAGCAGCGTAATAGGGGCCCAGTACTTC.

This clonotype occurred a few times. The J gene is TRBJ2-7, the V gene TRBV18; 7 bases agree with TRBD1. V lost 3 bases to trimming and J lost 3 bases; unmatched junction nucleotides: 5. The germline V gene has CDR1 KGHSH and CDR2 LQKENI. The CDR3 covers 14 residues. DNA of the CDR3: TGTGCCAGCTCACCGGGACAGCCGGTCTACGAGCAGTACTTC. Its protein is CASSPGQPVYEQYF. Using reference TRBV18 and TRBJ2-7 for the parts outside the CDR3, the full variable domain is NAGVMQNPRHLVRRRGQEARLRCSPMKGHSHVYWYRQLPEEGLKFMVYLQKENIIDESGMPKERFSAEFPKEGPSILRIQQVVRGDSAAYFCASSPGQPVYEQYFGPGTRLTVT.

V is TRBV10-3 and J is TRBJ2-3; D gene unclear. V was pared by 3 bases and J by 5 bases, with 6 bases between. Germline CDR1 and CDR2: ENHRY and SYGVKD. This CDR3 contains 12 residues. The CDR3 loop is CAISEVRDTQYF. Here the CDR3 DNA reads TGTGCCATCAGTGAAGTCCGAGATACGCAGTATTTT.

In its sample, this clonotype was seen a few times. This sequence joins TRBV11-1 and TRBJ2-1; D is ambiguous. Germline CDR1 is SGHAT and CDR2 is FQDESV (reference sequence). Trimming took 5 bases from V and 0 from J, leaving 11 bases between them. This CDR3 region has 15 residues. CDR3 protein: CASSPRWSSYNEQFF. In nucleotides, the CDR3 is TGTGCCAGCAGCCCCCGGTGGAGCTCCTACAATGAGCAGTTCTTC.

This clonotype appeared a few times. The J gene is TRBJ2-3, the V gene TRBV7-9; D not resolved. CDR1 SEHNR and CDR2 FQNEAQ come from the germline V gene (reference sequence). Deletions cut 2 bases from V and 4 bases from J, with 7 bases between. The length of the CDR3 is 13 residues. CDR3 in amino acids: CASSLYTADTQYF. The CDR3 bases are TGTGCCAGCAGCTTATATACCGCAGATACGCAGTATTTT.

The chain combines TRBV27 with TRBJ2-7; tentative D call: TRBD1 (5 bases). Looked up from germline, CDR1 is MNHEY and CDR2 is SMNVEV (reference sequence). Trimming took off 6 bases at V and 0 bases at J, with 18 bases between the two ends. The CDR3 is 16 amino acids. CDR3 in amino acids: CASSGQGISSSYEQYF. The CDR3 nucleotides read TGTGCCAGCAGCGGTCAGGGAATCAGCAGCTCCTACGAGCAGTACTTC.

This clonotype was found many times. The V call is TRBV6-6, the J call TRBJ2-1; D is uncertain. Germline CDR1 is MNHNY and CDR2 is SVGAGI (reference sequence). V lost 7 bases to trimming and J lost 8 bases, with 15 bases between them. The CDR3 sequence is 13 residues long. The CDR3: CASNLDQSDEQFF. The CDR3 nucleotides are TGTGCCAGCAACTTGGACCAGTCGGATGAGCAGTTCTTC.

This clonotype occurred many times. The chain joins TRBV20-1 to TRBJ2-2; TRBD1 is a possible D gene (5 bases). This CDR3 spans 16 amino acids. Per the germline V gene, CDR1 is DFQATT and CDR2 is SNEGSKA (reference sequence). Trimming pared 2 bases from V and 0 bases from J, leaving 13 bases between. The CDR3 here is CSARTPQGSNTGELFF. For the CDR3, the DNA is TGCAGTGCTAGAACCCCGCAGGGATCGAACACCGGGGAGCTGTTTTTT.

This clonotype was counted only a few times. The rearrangement uses TRBV2 and TRBJ2-1, with 8 bases matching TRBD2. J lost 5 bases, V lost 9 bases, and 18 bases had no gene match. Germline lookup yields CDR1 SNHLY and CDR2 FYNNEI. The CDR3 is made up of 17 amino acids. The CDR3 loop reads CASNYLLAGKSHNEQFF. Written as DNA, the CDR3 is TGTGCCAGTAACTATCTGTTAGCGGGGAAGTCCCACAATGAGCAGTTCTTC.

The V and J genes are TRBV4-2 and TRBJ2-2; 9 positions agree with TRBD2. Germline V CDR1 and CDR2: LGHNA, YNFKEQ. This CDR3 has 16 residues. V shed 1 base and J 3 bases; nucleotides not matched to a gene: 3. CDR3 loop: CASSQGTSAHTGELFF. DNA of the CDR3: TGTGCCAGCAGCCAAGGGACTAGCGCCCACACCGGGGAGCTGTTTTTT.

The chain recombines TRBV3-1 with TRBJ2-1, with 13 bases identical to TRBD2. Trimming took 6 bases from V and 7 from J; bases not matched to a gene: 3. CDR1 is LGHDT and CDR2 is YNNKEL in the germline V gene (reference sequence). The CDR3 has 14 residues. The CDR3 loop is CASRQTSGGNEQFF. The CDR3 DNA reads TGTGCCAGCAGGCAGACTAGCGGGGGGAATGAGCAGTTCTTC.

This clonotype was found many times. V and J are TRBV21-1 and TRBJ1-5. TRBV21-1 is listed as a pseudogene. The CDR3 contains 16 residues. As DNA, the CDR3 is TGTGCCAGCAGCAAAGGGGGACGAGAAAGCAATCAGCCCCAGCATTTT. As protein: CASSKGGRESNQPQHF.

This clonotype was picked up a small number of times. J is TRBJ2-1 and V is TRBV4-3, with TRBD1 matching over 7 bases. This CDR3 has 15 residues. Unmatched junction bases numbered 4, after V lost 4 bases and J lost 1 base. Germline assignment: CDR1 LGHNA and CDR2 YSLEER. This chain's CDR3 is CASSPGQQSYNEQFF. The DNA for the CDR3 is TGCGCCAGCAGCCCGGGACAGCAATCCTACAATGAGCAGTTCTTC.

The J gene is TRBJ2-7, the V gene TRBV12-3 or TRBV12-4; TRBD2 aligns across 10 bases. The length of the CDR3 is 16 residues. Losses at the gene ends were 0 bases for V and 4 bases for J; bases not matched to a gene: 6. CDR3 sequence: CASSLALAGATYEQYF. For the CDR3, the DNA is TGTGCCAGCAGTTTAGCGCTAGCGGGGGCAACTTACGAGCAGTACTTC.

This clonotype occurred a few times. V gene TRBV25-1 combines with J gene TRBJ2-7; 8 nucleotides align to TRBD1. The germline V gene encodes CDR1 MGHDK and CDR2 SYGVNS. V dropped 8 bases and J dropped 6; count of bases not matched to a gene: 15. CDR3 size: 15 residues. The CDR3 is CASSRMYRGKGEQYF. The CDR3 nucleotides are TGTGCCAGCTCGAGAATGTACAGGGGGAAAGGCGAGCAGTACTTC.

This sequence joins TRBV7-6 and TRBJ2-7; D may be TRBD1 (5 bases). The germline V gene encodes CDR1 SGHVS and CDR2 FNYEAQ. This CDR3 has 16 amino acids. V lost 0 bases and J lost 5, with 17 bases in between. Written as DNA, the CDR3 is TGTGCCAGCAGCTTAGCTTCCACAGGCGGTCCCAACGAGCAGTACTTC. Residues: CASSLASTGGPNEQYF.

The chain carries TRBV7-9 and TRBJ2-1; D uncertain. CDR1 is SEHNR, CDR2 FQNEAQ, per germline (reference sequence). This CDR3 is 12 amino acids long. V was trimmed by 5 bases and J by 9 bases, leaving 11 bases between them. DNA for the CDR3: TGTGCCAGCAGCACCCGTCATCTTGAGCAGTTCTTC. It yields the protein CASSTRHLEQFF.

V is TRBV20-1 and J is TRBJ2-3; the match to TRBD2 covers 9 bases. The CDR3 sequence is 16 residues long. V shed 5 bases, J shed 5 bases, and the junction held 14 bases outside the gene matches. Germline values: CDR1 DFQATT, CDR2 SNEGSKA (reference sequence). Here the CDR3 reads CSARYLAGGHKDTQYF. CDR3 nucleotides: TGCAGTGCTCGGTACCTGGCGGGGGGGCATAAAGATACGCAGTATTTT.

The chain employs TRBV4-3 and TRBJ2-7; D is possibly TRBD1 or TRBD2 (5 bases each). The germline CDR1 and CDR2 sequences are LGHNA and YSLEER. The CDR3 consists of 14 residues. V lost 0 bases and J lost 6, with 12 bases in between. The CDR3 sequence: CASSQDPERGEQYF. DNA for the CDR3: TGCGCCAGCAGCCAAGATCCAGAGAGGGGCGAGCAGTACTTC.

V gene TRBV4-2 combines with J gene TRBJ2-5, with D possibly being TRBD2 (5 bases). Trimming removed 4 bases from V and 7 bases from J, with 16 bases in between. Germline values: CDR1 LGHNA, CDR2 YNFKEQ. The CDR3 totals 14 residues. This CDR3 reads CASSLYSGMGTQYF. The CDR3 DNA follows: TGTGCCAGCAGCCTATACTCCGGGATGGGGACCCAGTACTTC.

Here the CDR3 DNA reads TGTGCCAGCAGGGAGCGGACAGGCCCTAATTCACCCCTCCACTTT. This gives the protein CASRERTGPNSPLHF. The chain links TRBV2 to TRBJ1-6; 7 bases map to TRBD1. The CDR3 runs 15 residues. V gave up 6 bases and J gave up 6 bases; unmatched junction bases: 8. Germline loops: CDR1 SNHLY, CDR2 FYNNEI. The variable domain in full, completed from reference TRBV2 and TRBJ1-6, reads EPEVTQTPSHQVTQMGQEVILRCVPISNHLYFYWYRQILGQKVEFLVSFYNNEISEKSEIFDDQFSVERPDGSNFTLKIRSTKLEDSAMYFCASRERTGPNSPLHFGNGTRLTVT.